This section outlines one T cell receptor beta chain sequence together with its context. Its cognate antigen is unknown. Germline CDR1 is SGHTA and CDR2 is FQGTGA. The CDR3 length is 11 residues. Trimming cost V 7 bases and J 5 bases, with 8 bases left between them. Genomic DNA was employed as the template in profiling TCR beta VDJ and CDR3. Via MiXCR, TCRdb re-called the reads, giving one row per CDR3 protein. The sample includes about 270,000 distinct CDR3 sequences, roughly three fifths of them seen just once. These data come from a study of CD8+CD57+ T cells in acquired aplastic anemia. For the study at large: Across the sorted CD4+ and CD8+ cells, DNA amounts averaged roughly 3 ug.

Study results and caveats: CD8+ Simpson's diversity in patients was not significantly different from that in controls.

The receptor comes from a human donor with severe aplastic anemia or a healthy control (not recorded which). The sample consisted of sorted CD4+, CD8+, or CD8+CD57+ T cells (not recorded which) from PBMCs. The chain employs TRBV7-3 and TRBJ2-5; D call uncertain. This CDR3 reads CASKLAETQYF. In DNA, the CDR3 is TGTGCCAGCAAATTGGCGGAGACCCAGTACTTC.